The rows below give T cell receptor beta chains drawn from one sample of a study of CD4+ T cells in melanoma. The repertoire was sequenced with immunoSEQ multiplex PCR; TCRdb's copy has only in-frame clones and lacks some. The repertoire includes under 11,000 clones, roughly 60% of them detected once, and about 13% sits in the top ten. The sequenced sample consisted of cells from a culture (not recorded whether cultured in vitro). The receptors derive from a human donor with melanoma. Each CDR3 is given with its conserved first and last residue. A D gene is named only where the DNA matches it firmly. Size is omitted from some rows. Given values are once, few, many or a class for expanded clones.

TRBD1	TRBV19	NA	TRBJ1-2	TGTGCCAGTAGTATCTCCGGGACAGGGAACTATGGCTACACCTTC	CASSISGTGNYGYTF
TRBD1	TRBV15	NA	TRBJ2-1	TGTGCCACCAGCAGAGTCCCGGGACAGGGGCGCAATGAGCAGTTCTTC	CATSRVPGQGRNEQFF
NA	TRBV9	NA	TRBJ1-1	TGTGCCAGCAGCAATCGAGCAGAAAATTCTGAAGCTTTCTTT	CASSNRAENSEAFF
NA	TRBV19	NA	TRBJ1-1	TGTGCCAGTAATTTTGGAGAGAACACTGAAGCTTTCTTT	CASNFGENTEAFF
NA	TRBV5-1	few	TRBJ2-3	TGCGCCAGCAGCGTGGGCAGAGGGGACTCTTGGACAGATACGCAGTATTTT	CASSVGRGDSWTDTQYF
TRBD2	TRBV5-4	NA	TRBJ2-2	TGTGCCAGCAGCTTGGGACTAGCGGGGGCGAACACCGGGGAGCTGTTTTTT	CASSLGLAGANTGELFF
TRBD2	TRBV5-1	few	TRBJ2-1	TGCGCCAGCAGCTTGCCAGACCAAGCGGGGGCCAAGTTCTTC	CASSLPDQAGAKFF
TRBD1	TRBV7-2	NA	TRBJ2-7	TGTGCCAGCAGCCGCCTGGGACAGCGCGGAGAGCAGTACTTC	CASSRLGQRGEQYF
NA	TRBV4-1	NA	TRBJ1-2	TGCGCCAGCAGTCAAAGTTCCTATGGCTACACCTTC	CASSQSSYGYTF
NA	TRBV7-8	once	TRBJ2-5	TGTGCCAGCAGTCTCTTTTATAGCGGTAAAGAGACCCAGTACTTC	CASSLFYSGKETQYF
NA	TRBV7-8	NA	TRBJ1-6	TGTGCCAGCAGCTTAGGGGACGGAGCTCATCCCCTCCACTTT	CASSLGDGAHPLHF
NA	TRBV18	few	TRBJ1-1	TGTGCCAGCTCACCACTCCAGGGCAGGAACACTGAAGCTTTCTTT	CASSPLQGRNTEAFF
NA	TRBV9	NA	TRBJ1-2	TGTGCCAGCAGCGTATTGACCCCGGGTCACACCTTC	CASSVLTPGHTF
NA	TRBV30	NA	TRBJ2-3	TGTGCCTGGAGTGTACTGGGCGCAGATACGCAGTATTTT	CAWSVLGADTQYF
TRBD1	TRBV27	NA	TRBJ2-2	TGTGCCAGCACACTCCTCCGGGACAGGGGCACTGGGGAGCTGTTTTTT	CASTLLRDRGTGELFF
TRBD1	TRBV6-6	NA	TRBJ2-7	TGTGCCAGCAGTTATACGGAAGGGGGCAGATACGAGCAGTACTTC	CASSYTEGGRYEQYF
NA	TRBV4-1	NA	TRBJ2-1	TGCGCCAGCAGCCAAATCGGCCTTTACAATGAGCAGTTCTTC	CASSQIGLYNEQFF
NA	TRBV27	NA	TRBJ1-1	TGTGCCAGCAGTTTAAGAAGGACAGAGGAAGCTTTCTTT	CASSLRRTEEAFF
NA	TRBV15	NA	TRBJ1-5	TGTGCCACCAGCAGAGATCATAGGTATACAAGGCCCCAGCATTTT	CATSRDHRYTRPQHF
NA	TRBV5-1	NA	TRBJ2-2	TGCGCCAGCAGCATTGACTCAGGTGGCACCGGGGAGCTGTTTTTT	CASSIDSGGTGELFF
TRBD2	TRBV7-3	NA	TRBJ2-7	TGTGCCAGCAGCTTAGCGGGGGTGTCCTCCTACGAGCAGTACTTC	CASSLAGVSSYEQYF
NA	TRBV7-9	NA	TRBJ1-6	TGTGCCAGCAGCCCCCCCCCACCCCTCCACTTT	CASSPPPPLHF
NA	TRBV5-4	NA	TRBJ2-7	TGTGCCAGCAGCTTGGTTGACGGACGTAAATACTTC	CASSLVDGRKYF
TRBD1	TRBV4-1	NA	TRBJ1-5	TGCGCCAGCAGAGGACAGGGTAATCAGCCCCAGCATTTT	CASRGQGNQPQHF
NA	TRBV18	few	TRBJ2-7	TGTGCCAGCTCACCAAGGGCAGGGACCTCCTACGAGCAGTACTTC	CASSPRAGTSYEQYF
NA	TRBV7-2	NA	TRBJ1-6	TGTGCCAGCAGCCCGACAAGGGGCCAGTCACCCCTCCACTTT	CASSPTRGQSPLHF
NA	TRBV11-2	NA	TRBJ1-5	TGTGCCAGCAGCTTGGGGGGGATCAGTCAGCCCCAGCATTTT	CASSLGGISQPQHF
NA	TRBV5-1	NA	TRBJ2-3	TGCGCCAGCAGCTTGGGTAGCACAGATACGCAGTATTTT	CASSLGSTDTQYF
TRBD2	TRBV6-5	NA	TRBJ2-3	TGTGCCAGCCGACTAGCGGGGTCTACGCAGTATTTT	CASRLAGSTQYF
NA	TRBV19	few	TRBJ1-2	TGTGCCAGTAGTATCAGGAGCAACTATGGCTACACCTTC	CASSIRSNYGYTF
NA	TRBV7-2	NA	TRBJ1-1	TGTGCCAGCAGCTTAAGGGGGTCCACTGAAGCTTTCTTT	CASSLRGSTEAFF
NA	TRBV7-9	few	TRBJ2-2	TGTGCCAGCACCCACCGAGAGGGAAACACCGGGGAGCTGTTTTTT	CASTHREGNTGELFF
TRBD1	TRBV2	few	TRBJ1-6	TGTGCCAGCAGGGACGGGACAGTTTATTCACCCCTCCACTTT	CASRDGTVYSPLHF
NA	TRBV7-9	few	TRBJ1-1	TGTGCCAGCAGCCGAGTCTGGAAACTGAACACTGAAGCTTTCTTT	CASSRVWKLNTEAFF
NA	TRBV4-1	NA	TRBJ1-6	TGCGCCAGCAGCCAACCACGACAAGGGCCTAGGTCACCCCTCCACTTT	CASSQPRQGPRSPLHF
TRBD2	TRBV11-3	NA	TRBJ2-3	TGTGCCAGCAGCTTAGGGGGGGGTGTTACGCAGTATTTT	CASSLGGGVTQYF
NA	TRBV5-4	NA	TRBJ1-4	TGTGCCAGCAGCTTGGGTGGGCAGGCCCGGGAAAAACTGTTTTTT	CASSLGGQAREKLFF
NA	TRBV12-1	once	TRBJ2-3	TGTGCCAGCAGCTTTTCCGCTAGCGGGGGGGCCGGGGGAAAAACAGATACGCAGTATTTT	CASSFSASGGAGGKTDTQYF
NA	TRBV7-2	NA	TRBJ2-1	TGTGCCAGCGGCAGCACCCGAAATGAGCAGTTCTTC	CASGSTRNEQFF
NA	TRBV5-1	NA	TRBJ1-1	TGCGCCAGCAGCTTGGGGCAGATGAACACTGAAGCTTTCTTT	CASSLGQMNTEAFF
NA	TRBV18	NA	TRBJ1-3	TGTGCCAGCTCACCAGCCCTTATCCAAAACACCATATATTTT	CASSPALIQNTIYF
TRBD1	TRBV7-3	NA	TRBJ2-5	TGTGCCAGCAGCGCGGACGGGACAGCCCAAGAGACCCAGTACTTC	CASSADGTAQETQYF